One sample yielded the 25 T cell receptor beta chains listed below, sequenced in a study of CD8 T cells in Susac syndrome. It was with random hexamers that 0.5 to 1 ug RNA was reverse transcribed. Via MiXCR, TCRdb re-called the immunoSEQ multiplex PCR reads, giving one row per CDR3 protein. The table records about 47,000 distinct CDR3 sequences, around 93% of them present only once. What was sequenced was CD8+ T cells from PBMCs. These receptors all come from a human donor in good health.

The gene calls are TRBV27 and TRBJ1-1, with D unclear. Germline-derived CDR1 and CDR2 are MNHEY and SMNVEV (reference sequence). The CDR3 spans 12 residues. V shed 5 bases and J shed 1 base, with 5 bases lying between them. CDR3 DNA: TGTGCCAGCAGTGGGCCGAACACTGAAGCTTTCTTT. Translation gives CASSGPNTEAFF.

This clonotype was picked up one time. V is TRBV20-1 and J is TRBJ2-5; TRBD1 aligns across 11 bases. J gave up 5 bases and V 0 bases, and 8 bases lay outside the gene matches. The germline CDR1 and CDR2 sequences are DFQATT and SNEGSKA (reference sequence). CDR3 size: 16 residues. The CDR3 loop is CSARDLGTGGWETQYF. As DNA, the CDR3 is TGCAGTGCTAGAGATCTCGGGACAGGGGGGTGGGAGACCCAGTACTTC.

The chain links TRBV29-1 to TRBJ2-7; 9 bases fit TRBD2. V lost 4 bases, J lost 3 bases, and 10 bases stayed unmatched. The CDR3 has 15 amino acids. CDR1 is SQVTM and CDR2 is ANQGSEA in the germline V gene. The CDR3 spells CSVGGKTSGFYEQYF. CDR3 DNA: TGCAGCGTTGGGGGAAAGACTAGCGGCTTCTACGAGCAGTACTTC.

This chain connects TRBV6-5 to TRBJ1-1; TRBD1 might be the D (5 bases). In germline, CDR1 is MNHEY, CDR2 SVGAGI. This CDR3 contains 15 residues. The V end was cut by 4 bases, the J end by 5 bases, with 17 bases between. CDR3 region: CASSFGAAGRTEAFF. Written as DNA, the CDR3 is TGTGCCAGCAGTTTCGGGGCGGCAGGGAGGACTGAAGCTTTCTTT.

This chain joins TRBV11-2 and TRBJ2-1; 11 bases are shared with TRBD2. There are 18 residues in the CDR3. The ends lost 6 bases at V and 0 bases at J; junction bases unmatched: 10. Germline assignment: CDR1 SGHAT and CDR2 FQNNGV. In DNA, the CDR3 is TGTGCCAGCAGTTTACTAGCGGGGGCTCTAAGCTCCTACAATGAGCAGTTCTTC. Protein product: CASSLLAGALSSYNEQFF.

The chain carries TRBV20-1 and TRBJ2-1, with TRBD2 matching over 9 bases. V gave up 5 bases and J gave up 4 bases; unmatched junction bases: 6. This CDR3 contains 14 residues. Germline CDR1 DFQATT, CDR2 SNEGSKA (reference sequence). The CDR3 DNA reads TGCAGTGCTTTACGGACTAGCGATTACAATGAGCAGTTCTTC. It encodes CSALRTSDYNEQFF.

The J gene is TRBJ1-2, the V gene TRBV9, with 7 bases matching TRBD1. The CDR3 covers 16 residues. Germline CDR1 reads SGDLS; CDR2 reads YYNGEE. Trimming took 0 bases from V and 1 from J; bases not matched to a gene: 6. DNA for the CDR3: TGTGCCAGCAGCGTAGATCTCGGGACAGTTAACTATGGCTACACCTTC. Amino acids: CASSVDLGTVNYGYTF.

The rearrangement links TRBV4-1 to TRBJ1-5; the D gene is possibly TRBD1 (5 bases). This CDR3 spans 18 amino acids. V was trimmed by 0 bases and J by 2 bases, leaving 17 bases between them. The germline gives CDR1 MGHRA, CDR2 YSYEKL. The CDR3 DNA is TGCGCCAGCAGCCAAGATTGGGCGGGGGGAAGGGGCAATCAGCCCCAGCATTTT. It codes for CASSQDWAGGRGNQPQHF.

The chain has TRBV3-1 and TRBJ2-7; the D gene is possibly TRBD1 (5 bases). The CDR3 has 16 residues. Germline V gives CDR1 LGHDT, CDR2 YNNKEL (reference sequence). V lost 1 base and J lost 3, with 16 bases in between. CDR3 sequence reads: CASSQADSYSRYEQYF. DNA of the CDR3: TGTGCCAGCAGCCAAGCTGACAGCTATTCCCGCTACGAGCAGTACTTC.

V is TRBV4-1 and J is TRBJ1-2; 7 bases match TRBD1. Germline values: CDR1 MGHRA, CDR2 YSYEKL. This CDR3 is built from 14 residues. V dropped 1 base and J dropped 10; count of bases not matched to a gene: 9. Written as DNA, the CDR3 is TGCGCCAGCAGCCAAGCGACAGGGCGGGTTGACTACACCTTC. Its translation: CASSQATGRVDYTF.

The chain has TRBV3-1 and TRBJ2-7, with 7 bases fitting TRBD1. V was pared by 6 bases and J by 7 bases, with 12 bases of the junction left unmatched. Germline assignment: CDR1 LGHDT and CDR2 YNNKEL (reference sequence). The CDR3 covers 14 residues. Here the CDR3 reads CASSRRQGTQEQYF. The DNA of the CDR3 is TGTGCCAGCAGTCGTCGACAGGGAACGCAAGAGCAGTACTTC.

V is TRBV13 and J is TRBJ2-4; the D is unclear. Germline V gene sequence: CDR1 PRHDT, CDR2 FYEKMQ (reference sequence). The CDR3 loop spans 14 amino acids. V lost 6 bases and J 0 bases, leaving 9 bases between the germline ends. CDR3 amino acids: CASSSYLAKNIQYF. The CDR3 nucleotides read TGTGCCAGCAGTTCCTATCTAGCCAAAAACATTCAGTACTTC.

The rearrangement links TRBV5-6 to TRBJ2-1, with D perhaps matching TRBD1 (5 bases). The CDR3 length is 11 residues. Germline V gene sequence: CDR1 SGHDT, CDR2 YYEEEE. Trimming left V 4 bases short and J 14 bases short, with 13 bases between. CDR3: CASSIRVREFF. In DNA, the CDR3 is TGTGCCAGCAGCATCCGGGTCAGGGAGTTCTTC. Supplemented by reference TRBV5-6 and TRBJ2-1, the full variable domain reads DAGVTQSPTHLIKTRGQQVTLRCSPKSGHDTVSWYQQALGQGPQFIFQYYEEEERQRGNFPDRFSGHQFPNYSSELNVNALLLGDSALYLCASSIRVREFFGPGTRLTVL.

The gene calls are TRBV29-1 and TRBJ1-1; D is ambiguous. The V end lost 1 base, the J end lost 3 bases, and 6 bases lay between the germline ends. Germline CDR1 and CDR2: SQVTM and ANQGSEA. The CDR3 is 12 amino acids. CDR3 residues: CSVEGVDTEAFF. CDR3 in DNA: TGCAGCGTTGAAGGGGTTGACACTGAAGCTTTCTTT.

The CDR3 here is CASSADRGLSYEQYF. The CDR3 bases are TGTGCCAGTAGTGCGGACAGGGGGCTCTCCTACGAGCAGTACTTC. The V call is TRBV19, the J call TRBJ2-7, with TRBD1 matching over 11 bases. CDR1 is LNHDA, CDR2 SQIVND, per germline (reference sequence). The V segment lost 5 bases and the J segment 0 bases; nucleotides outside the gene matches: 3. The CDR3 is 15 residues long.

The V call is TRBV20-1, the J call TRBJ1-5, with a possible D match to TRBD1 (6 bases). CDR1 and CDR2 (germline): DFQATT, SNEGSKA (reference sequence). The V gene lost 0 bases and the J gene lost 2 bases, with 14 bases spanning the gap. The CDR3 totals 16 residues. The CDR3 is CSARDLGGAGNQPQHF. In nucleotides, the CDR3 is TGCAGTGCTAGAGATTTGGGGGGCGCGGGCAATCAGCCCCAGCATTTT.

The rearrangement links TRBV9 to TRBJ2-7, with D tentatively TRBD1 (7 bases). Germline V lookup: CDR1 SGDLS, CDR2 YYNGEE. The CDR3 length is 17 residues. V shed 0 bases and J shed 1 base, with 17 bases lying between them. The CDR3 DNA sequence: TGTGCCAGCAGCGTAGGAGGAGGGGGCTCCTCATCCTACGAGCAGTACTTC. Encoded protein: CASSVGGGGSSSYEQYF. The variable domain in full, completed from reference TRBV9 and TRBJ2-7, reads DSGVTQTPKHLITATGQRVTLRCSPRSGDLSVYWYQQSLDQGLQFLIQYYNGEERAKGNILERFSAQQFPDLHSELNLSSLELGDSALYFCASSVGGGGSSSYEQYFGPGTRLTVT.

The chain couples TRBV7-6 to TRBJ2-3; D unresolved. This CDR3 region has 12 residues. The V end lost 4 bases, the J end lost 2 bases, and 4 bases lay between the germline ends. In germline, CDR1 is SGHVS, CDR2 FNYEAQ. The CDR3 DNA follows: TGTGCCAGCAGCTCGAACACAGATACGCAGTATTTT. The encoded protein is CASSSNTDTQYF.

The chain employs TRBV7-2 and TRBJ1-5, with 8 bases aligning to TRBD1. CDR3 length: 17 residues. The V and J ends lost 2 bases and 1 base, in that order; junction bases with no gene match: 7. Germline loops: CDR1 SGHTA, CDR2 FQGNSA. CDR3 bases: TGTGCCAGCAGCTTAACGCCCAGGGGGCGAAGCAATCAGCCCCAGCATTTT. Residues: CASSLTPRGRSNQPQHF.

Written as DNA, the CDR3 is TGCGCCAGCAGCCAGAGAAGTGCGGGAGTAACAGATACGCAGTATTTT. Protein product: CASSQRSAGVTDTQYF. The chain employs TRBV4-1 and TRBJ2-3, with 7 bases fitting TRBD2. Germline CDR1 MGHRA, CDR2 YSYEKL. V was clipped by 3 bases and J by 3 bases; unmatched bases: 9. This CDR3 has 16 residues.

This clonotype is a singleton in its sample. V usage is TRBV25-1 and J usage is TRBJ2-3, with 11 positions matching TRBD2. This CDR3 comprises 16 residues. V gave up 3 bases and J gave up 2 bases; unmatched junction bases: 4. The germline V gene has CDR1 MGHDK and CDR2 SYGVNS. The CDR3 sequence: CASSELAGGYTDTQYF. CDR3 nucleotides: TGTGCCAGCAGTGAGCTAGCGGGAGGTTACACAGATACGCAGTATTTT.

The chain couples TRBV30 to TRBJ1-1; possible D gene TRBD1, 5 bases. V lost 1 base and J 8 bases, leaving 8 bases between the germline ends. CDR3 length: 11 residues. Germline assignment: CDR1 GTSNPN and CDR2 SVGIG (reference sequence). The CDR3 DNA follows: TGTGCCTGGAGTGCCCAGGGAGAAGCTTTCTTT. Its protein product is CAWSAQGEAFF.

This chain joins TRBV28 and TRBJ2-5, with 9 nucleotides matching TRBD2. Per the germline V gene, CDR1 is MDHEN and CDR2 is SYDVKM. V dropped 8 bases and J dropped 2; count of bases not matched to a gene: 6. This CDR3 is 14 amino acids long. The CDR3 loop is CASQLGLAQETQYF. The CDR3, as DNA: TGTGCCAGCCAACTCGGACTAGCGCAAGAGACCCAGTACTTC.

The CDR3 nucleotides read TGCAGTGCTAGAGCCGATACAAGCGGGAGGGACTACGAGCAGTACTTC. This gives the protein CSARADTSGRDYEQYF. The chain is built from TRBV20-1 and TRBJ2-7; 10 positions agree with TRBD2. J gave up 3 bases and V 1 base, and 9 bases lay outside the gene matches. CDR3 length equals 16 residues. Germline assignment: CDR1 DFQATT and CDR2 SNEGSKA (reference sequence).

The chain has TRBV5-1 and TRBJ2-5; 8 nucleotides match TRBD1. V lost 4 bases and J lost 2; bases outside the gene matches: 7. Germline CDR1 reads SGHRS; CDR2 reads YFSETQ. This CDR3 comprises 15 residues. The CDR3 loop reads CASSVDRGQQETQYF. DNA of the CDR3: TGCGCCAGCAGCGTAGACAGGGGTCAACAAGAGACCCAGTACTTC.